Below are 27 T cell receptor beta chains sequenced from a single sample in a study of beta chain features in type 1 diabetes listed by TCRdb under 2018. Libraries were built with the immunoSEQ multiplex PCR assay. The entire isolated RNA was reverse transcribed using the High Capacity cDNA Reverse Transcription Kit, and thus expressed TCRB transcripts were sequenced. TCRdb retrieved this table from immuneACCESS and kept in-frame rearrangements only. Not all clones are present; in checked studies, unresolved V genes account for under half, and no reason is known for the remainder. The table for this sample lists 130,000 or so clones; around a tenth of them were counted only once. The top ten clonotypes cover almost 0.65% of the sample. Sequencing input: central memory CD4+ T cells from blood. Source of these receptors: a woman between 40 and 50 years old in good health.

This clone turned up a few times. The chain recombines TRBV2 with TRBJ1-3; D gene unclear. V lost 7 bases and J 0 bases, leaving 10 bases between the germline ends. The CDR3 length is 14 residues. Per germline, CDR1 SNHLY and CDR2 FYNNEI. CDR3 protein: CASKGLVSGNTIYF. CDR3 coding DNA: TGTGCCAGCAAAGGACTGGTCTCTGGAAACACCATATATTTT.

This clone was counted a few times. The chain recombines TRBV6-5 with TRBJ2-7; 8 nucleotides line up with TRBD2. CDR3 length equals 15 residues. Germline CDR1 is MNHEY and CDR2 is SVGAGI. Germline trimming cut 6 bases from V and 3 bases from J; bases unmatched to any gene: 10. CDR3 in DNA: TGTGCCAGCAGCCCCCTGGGGGGGACTAGCTACGAGCAGTACTTC. The encoded protein is CASSPLGGTSYEQYF.

The rearrangement links TRBV10-3 to TRBJ2-3; D is possibly TRBD2 (7 bases). Trimming removed 3 bases at V and 4 bases at J, with 14 bases between. CDR3 length: 15 residues. The germline V gene encodes CDR1 ENHRY and CDR2 SYGVKD. The DNA for the CDR3 is TGTGCCATCAGTGATCTTGGGGGGGCTGCAGATACGCAGTATTTT. Translating gives CAISDLGGAADTQYF.

A few counts support this clone. V and J are TRBV2 and TRBJ1-2; 7 bases line up with TRBD1. There are 14 residues in the CDR3. Germline V gives CDR1 SNHLY, CDR2 FYNNEI. Losses at the gene ends were 5 bases for V and 6 bases for J; bases not matched to a gene: 9. CDR3 sequence reads: CASSPRGTADGYTF. The CDR3 nucleotides are TGTGCCAGCAGTCCCCGCGGGACAGCGGATGGCTACACCTTC. Variable domain in full (rest from reference TRBV2 and TRBJ1-2): EPEVTQTPSHQVTQMGQEVILRCVPISNHLYFYWYRQILGQKVEFLVSFYNNEISEKSEIFDDQFSVERPDGSNFTLKIRSTKLEDSAMYFCASSPRGTADGYTFGSGTRLTVV.

J is TRBJ1-3 and V is TRBV6-5; 8 bases map to TRBD1. Germline lookup yields CDR1 MNHEY and CDR2 SVGAGI. The CDR3 spans 14 residues. The J segment lost 5 bases and the V segment lost 6 bases, leaving 6 bases of the junction unmatched. As DNA, the CDR3 is TGTGCCAGCAGCCGACAGGGGCAGAGAAACACCATATATTTT. Residues: CASSRQGQRNTIYF.

This clone was recorded many times. V and J are TRBV7-6 and TRBJ2-7, with D hard to call. The CDR3 length is 14 residues. Germline CDR1 SGHVS, CDR2 FNYEAQ. V was trimmed by 2 bases and J by 1 base, leaving 9 bases between them. The CDR3 sequence: CASSLWQESYEQYF. CDR3 DNA: TGTGCCAGCAGCTTATGGCAGGAATCCTACGAGCAGTACTTC.

Here the CDR3 DNA reads TGTGCCAGCAGTGAACTGCTAGCGGGGGGGCGGAGGAATGAGCAGTTCTTC. Translated, it gives CASSELLAGGRRNEQFF. The chain links TRBV6-1 to TRBJ2-1; the match to TRBD2 covers 12 bases. Germline values: CDR1 MNHNS, CDR2 SASEGT. The V gene end was trimmed by 2 bases and the J gene end by 7 bases; junction bases not matched to a gene: 9. This CDR3 comprises 17 residues.

This chain connects TRBV6-1 to TRBJ2-5; weak D call: TRBD2 (6 bases). This CDR3 spans 15 amino acids. Germline values: CDR1 MNHNS, CDR2 SASEGT. V lost 3 bases, J lost 6 bases, and 17 bases lay in between. The CDR3 protein is CASSERDEGRKTQYF. The CDR3 DNA sequence: TGTGCCAGCAGTGAGCGGGATGAGGGGCGGAAGACCCAGTACTTC.

This clone was detected a few times. The chain joins TRBV2 to TRBJ2-2; D uncertain. This CDR3 is built from 16 residues. Germline V gives CDR1 SNHLY, CDR2 FYNNEI. V lost 1 base, J lost 0 bases, and 9 bases lay in between. CDR3 amino acids: CASSEGPMANTGELFF. As DNA, the CDR3 is TGTGCCAGCAGTGAAGGGCCGATGGCGAACACCGGGGAGCTGTTTTTT.

This clone was recorded a few times. The rearrangement links TRBV12-5 to TRBJ2-3, with 7 bases identical to TRBD2. Losses at the gene ends were 5 bases for V and 11 bases for J; bases not matched to a gene: 7. The length of the CDR3 is 12 residues. Germline V CDR1 and CDR2: LGHNT, FRNRAP. The CDR3 nucleotides read TGTGCTAGTGGTGGGGAGGGTATTGGGCAGTATTTT. Protein product: CASGGEGIGQYF.

This clone was observed a few times. This chain connects TRBV10-3 to TRBJ1-6; a possible D gene is TRBD1 (5 bases). The CDR3 covers 15 residues. Germline CDR1 ENHRY, CDR2 SYGVKD. Trimming took off 10 bases at V and 0 bases at J, with 13 bases between the two ends. This CDR3 reads CATNTQGSYNSPLHF. In nucleotides, the CDR3 is TGTGCCACCAATACTCAGGGCTCCTATAATTCACCCCTCCACTTT.

A remark on this clone: This CDR3 is also generated by other DNA sequences in the sample. This chain links TRBV7-9 with TRBJ1-6, with D maybe TRBD1 (6 bases). Per the germline V gene, CDR1 is SEHNR and CDR2 is FQNEAQ (reference sequence). This CDR3 has 14 amino acids. V shed 1 base and J shed 9 bases, with 10 bases lying between them. For the CDR3, the DNA is TGTGCCAGCAGCTTAGAACAGGGCAGTTCACCCCTCCACTTT. Residues: CASSLEQGSSPLHF.

The rearrangement uses TRBV5-1 and TRBJ2-5; 7 positions match TRBD2. V dropped 5 bases and J dropped 5; count of bases not matched to a gene: 9. There are 14 residues in the CDR3. Germline CDR1 is SGHRS and CDR2 is YFSETQ. DNA of the CDR3: TGCGCCAGCAGTCTAGCGGTGATAGGGGAGACCCAGTACTTC. As protein: CASSLAVIGETQYF.

This clone was detected ten times or more. The chain carries TRBV25-1 and TRBJ1-6; 9 nucleotides agree with TRBD1. This CDR3 contains 13 residues. The germline V gene has CDR1 MGHDK and CDR2 SYGVNS. The trim removed 6 bases at V and 8 bases at J, leaving 2 bases unmatched. The CDR3 DNA follows: TGTGCCAGCAGCCGGGACAGGGATTCACCCCTCCACTTT. Translation gives CASSRDRDSPLHF.

This clone was seen a few times. The chain is built from TRBV7-8 and TRBJ1-6; 9 positions agree with TRBD1. The trim removed 5 bases at V and 8 bases at J, leaving 7 bases unmatched. This CDR3 comprises 15 residues. In germline, CDR1 is SGHVS, CDR2 FQNEAQ. CDR3 sequence: CASSLPGQGYSPLHF. CDR3 nucleotide sequence: TGTGCCAGCAGCCTCCCGGGACAGGGTTATTCACCCCTCCACTTT.

The V gene is TRBV5-1, the J gene TRBJ2-7; 11 bases fit TRBD1. The V gene end was trimmed by 0 bases and the J gene end by 9 bases; junction bases not matched to a gene: 8. Looked up from germline, CDR1 is SGHRS and CDR2 is YFSETQ. The CDR3 spans 15 residues. The CDR3 nucleotides read TGCGCCAGCAGCTTGGAGGGACAGGGGGAGGTACGGCAGTACTTC. Residues: CASSLEGQGEVRQYF.

This chain uses TRBV7-2 with TRBJ2-4, with a possible D match to TRBD1 (6 bases). The CDR3 consists of 13 residues. V gave up 0 bases and J gave up 7 bases, with 7 bases separating them. CDR1 is SGHTA, CDR2 FQGNSA, per germline. The CDR3 reads CASSLARGNIQYF. The CDR3, as DNA: TGTGCCAGCAGCTTAGCCAGGGGCAACATTCAGTACTTC.

This clone has more than one count but fewer than ten. The chain joins TRBV9 to TRBJ1-1; 8 positions match TRBD1. CDR1 and CDR2 from the germline V gene are SGDLS and YYNGEE. This CDR3 spans 16 amino acids. V lost 2 bases, J lost 0 bases, and 6 bases stayed unmatched. The CDR3 sequence: CASSVGDRMMNTEAFF. Written as DNA, the CDR3 is TGTGCCAGCAGCGTGGGGGACAGGATGATGAACACTGAAGCTTTCTTT. The entire variable domain, with the rest obtained from reference TRBV9 and TRBJ1-1, is as follows: DSGVTQTPKHLITATGQRVTLRCSPRSGDLSVYWYQQSLDQGLQFLIQYYNGEERAKGNILERFSAQQFPDLHSELNLSSLELGDSALYFCASSVGDRMMNTEAFFGQGTRLTVV.

The chain is built from TRBV7-9 and TRBJ2-4; TRBD2 is a possible D gene (6 bases). CDR3 length: 15 residues. In germline, CDR1 is SEHNR, CDR2 FQNEAQ (reference sequence). Trimming removed 5 bases at V and 0 bases at J, with 11 bases between. This CDR3 reads CASSPGGAAKNIQYF. CDR3 in DNA: TGTGCCAGCAGCCCTGGAGGGGCAGCCAAAAACATTCAGTACTTC.

The CDR3 loop reads CASSPGTGGENEQFF. CDR3 sequence (DNA): TGTGCCAGCTCGCCCGGGACAGGGGGTGAGAATGAGCAGTTCTTC. V usage is TRBV18 and J usage is TRBJ2-1, with TRBD1 identical over 11 bases. The ends lost 6 bases at V and 7 bases at J; junction bases unmatched: 8. Germline V gene lookup returns CDR1 KGHSH and CDR2 LQKENI. CDR3 length: 15 residues.

This clone showed up just a few times. This rearrangement joins TRBV27 to TRBJ2-7, with TRBD1 matching 9 bases. The trim removed 5 bases at V and 2 bases at J, leaving 4 bases unmatched. CDR3 length: 14 residues. CDR1 is MNHEY, CDR2 SMNVEV, per germline (reference sequence). DNA for the CDR3: TGTGCCAGCAGTCCTGGGACAGGGCCCTACGAGCAGTACTTC. This sequence encodes CASSPGTGPYEQYF.

Many counts were recorded for this clone. The V call is TRBV7-2, the J call TRBJ2-1, with a possible D match to TRBD1 (6 bases). In germline, CDR1 is SGHTA, CDR2 FQGNSA. The CDR3 loop spans 15 amino acids. Trimming took 5 bases from V and 6 from J, leaving 17 bases between them. DNA of the CDR3: TGTGCCAGCAGCCCTGGACAGCAGCGGTCCAATGAGCAGTTCTTC. Translated: CASSPGQQRSNEQFF.

This clone was picked up many times. CDR3 in amino acids: CASSHQGGYEDIQYF. DNA of the CDR3: TGTGCCAGCAGCCACCAGGGGGGATACGAGGACATTCAGTACTTC. The genes are TRBV14 and TRBJ2-4; weak D call: TRBD1 (7 bases). CDR3 length: 15 residues. Trimming took off 3 bases at V and 8 bases at J, with 17 bases between the two ends. Germline-derived CDR1 and CDR2 are SGHDN and FVKESK. Supplemented by reference TRBV14 and TRBJ2-4, the full variable domain reads EAGVTQFPSHSVIEKGQTVTLRCDPISGHDNLYWYRRVMGKEIKFLLHFVKESKQDESGMPNNRFLAERTGGTYSTLKVQPAELEDSGVYFCASSHQGGYEDIQYFGAGTRLSVL.

CDR3 sequence: CASSVVAGGNYGYTF. For the CDR3, the DNA is TGTGCCAGCAGCGTAGTAGCAGGGGGTAACTATGGCTACACCTTC. The chain is built from TRBV9 and TRBJ1-2; TRBD1 matches at 7 bases. V was clipped by 0 bases and J by 1 base; unmatched bases: 3. Germline CDR1 and CDR2: SGDLS and YYNGEE. CDR3 length equals 15 residues.

The sample holds a few counts of this clone. The chain joins TRBV5-1 to TRBJ2-1, with 10 bases that match TRBD2. This CDR3 spans 16 amino acids. With 0 bases clipped from V and 8 bases from J, the junction kept 8 bases outside the gene matches. The germline CDR1 and CDR2 sequences are SGHRS and YFSETQ. CDR3 amino acids: CASSLGVAGGSDEQFF. The CDR3 coding sequence is TGCGCCAGCAGCTTGGGGGTAGCGGGGGGTTCGGATGAGCAGTTCTTC.

This clone was recorded a few times. This chain connects TRBV6-1 to TRBJ1-2; 8 bases map to TRBD1. Germline V gene data show CDR1 as MNHNS and CDR2 as SASEGT. The CDR3 is 14 residues long. With 1 base clipped from V and 5 bases from J, the junction kept 3 bases outside the gene matches. CDR3 sequence (DNA): TGTGCCAGCAGTGAAGGAGGACAGGGTTATGGCTACACCTTC. This encodes CASSEGGQGYGYTF.

DNA of the CDR3: TGTGCCATCAGTGACAATCGGGGGGAGCAGTACTTC. Protein product: CAISDNRGEQYF. The rearrangement uses TRBV10-3 and TRBJ2-7; tentatively, D is TRBD2 (6 bases). This CDR3 contains 12 residues. Germline CDR1 ENHRY, CDR2 SYGVKD. The germline V and J ends were trimmed by 3 bases and 7 bases, with 10 bases remaining between them.